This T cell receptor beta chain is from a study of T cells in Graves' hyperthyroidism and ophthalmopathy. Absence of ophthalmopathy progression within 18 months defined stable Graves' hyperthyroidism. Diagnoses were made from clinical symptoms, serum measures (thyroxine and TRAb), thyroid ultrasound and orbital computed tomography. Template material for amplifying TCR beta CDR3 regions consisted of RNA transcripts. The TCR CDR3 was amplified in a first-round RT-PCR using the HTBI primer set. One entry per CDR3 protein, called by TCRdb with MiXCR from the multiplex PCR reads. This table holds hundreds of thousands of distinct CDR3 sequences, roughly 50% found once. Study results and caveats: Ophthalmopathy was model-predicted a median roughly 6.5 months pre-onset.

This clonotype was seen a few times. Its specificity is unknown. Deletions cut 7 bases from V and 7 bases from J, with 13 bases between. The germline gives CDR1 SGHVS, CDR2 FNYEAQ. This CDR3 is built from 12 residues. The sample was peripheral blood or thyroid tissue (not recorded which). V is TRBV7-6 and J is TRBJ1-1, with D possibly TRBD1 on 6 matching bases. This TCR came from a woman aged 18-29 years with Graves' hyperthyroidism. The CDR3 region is CASNQGGGEAFF. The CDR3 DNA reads TGTGCCAGCAACCAAGGGGGGGGTGAAGCTTTCTTT.